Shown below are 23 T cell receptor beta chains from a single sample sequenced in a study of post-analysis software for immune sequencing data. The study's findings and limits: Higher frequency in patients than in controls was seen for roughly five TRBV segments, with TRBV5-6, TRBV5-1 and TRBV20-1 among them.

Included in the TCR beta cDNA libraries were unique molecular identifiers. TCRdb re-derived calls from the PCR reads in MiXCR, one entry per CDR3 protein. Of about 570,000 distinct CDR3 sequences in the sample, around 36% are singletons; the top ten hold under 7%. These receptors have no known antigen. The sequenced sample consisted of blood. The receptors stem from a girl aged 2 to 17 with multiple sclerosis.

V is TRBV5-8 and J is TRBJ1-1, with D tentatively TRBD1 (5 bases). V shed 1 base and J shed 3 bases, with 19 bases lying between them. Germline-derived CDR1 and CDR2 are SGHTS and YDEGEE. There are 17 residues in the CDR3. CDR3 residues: CASSLFDQGAGDTEAFF. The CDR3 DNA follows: TGTGCCAGCAGCTTGTTTGATCAGGGTGCGGGGGACACTGAAGCTTTCTTT.

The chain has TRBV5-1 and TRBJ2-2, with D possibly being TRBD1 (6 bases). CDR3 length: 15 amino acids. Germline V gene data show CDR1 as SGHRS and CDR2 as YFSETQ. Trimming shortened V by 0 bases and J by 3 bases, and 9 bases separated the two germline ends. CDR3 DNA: TGCGCCAGCAGCTTGGTTCCAGGGGACACCGGGGAGCTGTTTTTT. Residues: CASSLVPGDTGELFF.

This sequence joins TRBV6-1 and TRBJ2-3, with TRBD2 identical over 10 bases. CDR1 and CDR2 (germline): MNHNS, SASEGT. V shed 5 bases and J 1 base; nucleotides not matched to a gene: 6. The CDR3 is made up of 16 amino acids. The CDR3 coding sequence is TGTGCCAGCAGTCTAACTAGCGGGGCGCGCACAGATACGCAGTATTTT. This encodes CASSLTSGARTDTQYF.

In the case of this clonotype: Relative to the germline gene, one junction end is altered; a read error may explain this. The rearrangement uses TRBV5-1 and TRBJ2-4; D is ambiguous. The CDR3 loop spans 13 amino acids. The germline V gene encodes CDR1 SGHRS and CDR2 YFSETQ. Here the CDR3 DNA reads TGCGCCGGCAGCTCCCGGCCCCAGGACATTCAGTACTTC. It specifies CAGSSRPQDIQYF.

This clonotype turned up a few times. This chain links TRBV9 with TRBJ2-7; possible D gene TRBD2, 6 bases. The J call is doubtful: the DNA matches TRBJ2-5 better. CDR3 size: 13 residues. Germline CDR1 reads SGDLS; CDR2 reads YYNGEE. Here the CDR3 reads CASRPTGEVTQYF. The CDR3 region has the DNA TGTGCCAGCAGACCTACCGGGGAGGTGACCCAGTACTTC.

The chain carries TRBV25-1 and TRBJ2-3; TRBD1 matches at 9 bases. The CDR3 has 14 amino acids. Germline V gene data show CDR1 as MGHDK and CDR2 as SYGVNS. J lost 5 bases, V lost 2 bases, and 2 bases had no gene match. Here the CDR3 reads CASSETGGKDTQYF. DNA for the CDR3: TGTGCCAGCAGTGAAACAGGGGGCAAAGATACGCAGTATTTT.

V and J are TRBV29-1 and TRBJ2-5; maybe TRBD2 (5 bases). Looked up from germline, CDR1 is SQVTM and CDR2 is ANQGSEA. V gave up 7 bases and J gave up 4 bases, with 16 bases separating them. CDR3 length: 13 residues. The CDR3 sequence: CSAGLGQLETQYF. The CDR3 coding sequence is TGCAGCGCCGGACTTGGGCAGCTAGAGACCCAGTACTTC.

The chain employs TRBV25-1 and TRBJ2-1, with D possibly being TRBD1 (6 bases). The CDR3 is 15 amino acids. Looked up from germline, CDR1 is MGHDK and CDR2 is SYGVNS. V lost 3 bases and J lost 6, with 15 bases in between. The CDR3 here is CASSDPRGGLNEQFF. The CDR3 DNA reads TGTGCCAGCAGTGATCCCAGGGGCGGGCTCAATGAGCAGTTCTTC.

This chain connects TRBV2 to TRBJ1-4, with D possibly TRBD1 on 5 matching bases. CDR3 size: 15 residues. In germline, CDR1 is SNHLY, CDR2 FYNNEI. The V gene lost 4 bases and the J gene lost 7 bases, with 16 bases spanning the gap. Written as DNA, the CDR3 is TGTGCCAGCAGTGTTGGGTTTAGGGGAGTTGAAAAACTGTTTTTT. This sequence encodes CASSVGFRGVEKLFF.

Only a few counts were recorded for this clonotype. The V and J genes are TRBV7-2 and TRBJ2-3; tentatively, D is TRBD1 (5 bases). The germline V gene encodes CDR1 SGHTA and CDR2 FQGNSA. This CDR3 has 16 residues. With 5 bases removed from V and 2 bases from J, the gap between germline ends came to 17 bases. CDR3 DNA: TGTGCCAGCAGCCCAGGACCCCTCAGGGCCACAGATACGCAGTATTTT. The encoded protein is CASSPGPLRATDTQYF. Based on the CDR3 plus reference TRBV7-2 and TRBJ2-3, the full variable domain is GAGVSQSPSNKVTEKGKDVELRCDPISGHTALYWYRQSLGQGLEFLIYFQGNSAPDKSGLPSDRFSAERTGGSVSTLTIQRTQQEDSAVYLCASSPGPLRATDTQYFGPGTRLTVL.

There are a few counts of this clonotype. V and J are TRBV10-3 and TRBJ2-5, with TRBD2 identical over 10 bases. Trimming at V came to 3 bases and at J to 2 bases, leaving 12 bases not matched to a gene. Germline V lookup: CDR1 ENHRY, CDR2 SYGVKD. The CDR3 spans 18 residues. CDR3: CAISEAPPPSGGQETQYF. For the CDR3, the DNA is TGTGCCATCAGTGAAGCCCCCCCCCCTAGCGGGGGACAAGAGACCCAGTACTTC.

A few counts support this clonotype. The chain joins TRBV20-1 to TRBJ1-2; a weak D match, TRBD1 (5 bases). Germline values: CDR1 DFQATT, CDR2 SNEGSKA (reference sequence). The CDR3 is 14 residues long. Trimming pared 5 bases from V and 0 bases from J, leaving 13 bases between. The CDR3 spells CSAAWAGPNYGYTF. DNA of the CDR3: TGCAGTGCTGCCTGGGCAGGGCCTAACTATGGCTACACCTTC.

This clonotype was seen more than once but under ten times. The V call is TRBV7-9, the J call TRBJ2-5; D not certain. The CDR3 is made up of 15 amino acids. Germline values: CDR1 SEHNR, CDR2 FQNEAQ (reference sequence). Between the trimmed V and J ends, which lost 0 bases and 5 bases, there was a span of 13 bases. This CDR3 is CASSLARVVEETQYF. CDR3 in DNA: TGTGCCAGCAGCTTAGCCCGGGTCGTCGAGGAGACCCAGTACTTC.

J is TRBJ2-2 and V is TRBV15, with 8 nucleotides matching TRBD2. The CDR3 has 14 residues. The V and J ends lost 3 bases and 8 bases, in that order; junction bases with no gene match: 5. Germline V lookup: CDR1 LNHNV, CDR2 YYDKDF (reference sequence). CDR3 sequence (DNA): TGTGCCACCAGCAGTCTAGCGGGTCCGGGGGAGCTGTTTTTT. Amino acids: CATSSLAGPGELFF.

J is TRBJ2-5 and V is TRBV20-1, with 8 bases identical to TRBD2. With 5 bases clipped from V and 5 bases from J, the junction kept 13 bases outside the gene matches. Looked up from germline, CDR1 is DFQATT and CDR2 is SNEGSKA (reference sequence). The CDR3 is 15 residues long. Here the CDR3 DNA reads TGCAGTGCTCGCCCACTGGCGGGGGGAAGGGAGACCCAGTACTTC. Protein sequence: CSARPLAGGRETQYF.

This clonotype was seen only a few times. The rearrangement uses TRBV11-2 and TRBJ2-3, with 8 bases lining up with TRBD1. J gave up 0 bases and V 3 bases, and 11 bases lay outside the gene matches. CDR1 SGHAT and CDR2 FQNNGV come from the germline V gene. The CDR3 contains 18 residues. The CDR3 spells CASSFLVSGGRSTDTQYF. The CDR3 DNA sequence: TGTGCCAGCAGCTTTCTAGTGTCAGGGGGCCGGAGCACAGATACGCAGTATTTT.

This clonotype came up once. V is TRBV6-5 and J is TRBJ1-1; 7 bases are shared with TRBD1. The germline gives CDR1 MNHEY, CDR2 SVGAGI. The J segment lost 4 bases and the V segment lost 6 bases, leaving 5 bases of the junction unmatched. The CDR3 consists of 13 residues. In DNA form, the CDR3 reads TGTGCCAGCAGAGTCACAGGGGTCACTGAAGCTTTCTTT. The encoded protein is CASRVTGVTEAFF.

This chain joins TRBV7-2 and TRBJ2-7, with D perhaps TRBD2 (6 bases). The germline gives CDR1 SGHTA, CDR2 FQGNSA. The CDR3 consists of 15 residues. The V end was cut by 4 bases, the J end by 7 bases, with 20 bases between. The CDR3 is CASSSPTSGHNEQYF. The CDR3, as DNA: TGTGCCAGCAGCTCACCAACCAGCGGGCACAATGAGCAGTACTTC.

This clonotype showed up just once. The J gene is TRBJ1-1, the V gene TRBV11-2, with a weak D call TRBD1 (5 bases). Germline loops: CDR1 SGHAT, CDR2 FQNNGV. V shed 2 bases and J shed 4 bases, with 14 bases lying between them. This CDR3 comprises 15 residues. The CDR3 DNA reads TGTGCCAGCAGCTTATTGGTCCAGGGAGGCACTGAAGCTTTCTTT. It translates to CASSLLVQGGTEAFF.

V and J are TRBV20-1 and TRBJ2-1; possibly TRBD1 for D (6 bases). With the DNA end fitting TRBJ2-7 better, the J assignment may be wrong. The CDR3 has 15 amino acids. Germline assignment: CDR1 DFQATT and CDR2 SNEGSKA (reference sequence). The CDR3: CSAPRGGYPYNEQYF. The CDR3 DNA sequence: TGCAGTGCTCCCCGAGGGGGATACCCCTACAATGAGCAGTACTTC.

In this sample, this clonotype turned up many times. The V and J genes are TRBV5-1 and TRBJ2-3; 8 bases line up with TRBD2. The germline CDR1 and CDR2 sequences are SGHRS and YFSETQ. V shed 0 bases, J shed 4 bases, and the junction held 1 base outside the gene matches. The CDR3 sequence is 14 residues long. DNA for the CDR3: TGCGCCAGCAGCTTGGAACTAGCGGCAGATACGCAGTATTTT. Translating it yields CASSLELAADTQYF.

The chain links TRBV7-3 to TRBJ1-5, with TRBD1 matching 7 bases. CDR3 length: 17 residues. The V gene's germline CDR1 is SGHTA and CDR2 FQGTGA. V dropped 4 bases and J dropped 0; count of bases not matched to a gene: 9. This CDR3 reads CASSSQRDRDSNQPQHF. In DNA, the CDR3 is TGTGCCAGCAGCTCACAAAGGGACAGAGATAGCAATCAGCCCCAGCATTTT.

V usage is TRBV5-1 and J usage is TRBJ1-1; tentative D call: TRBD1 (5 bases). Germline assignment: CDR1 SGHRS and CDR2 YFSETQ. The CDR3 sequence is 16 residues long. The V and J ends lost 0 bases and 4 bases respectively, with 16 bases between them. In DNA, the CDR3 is TGCGCCAGCAGCTTGGCCGGCAGGGTGGAGGGCACTGAAGCTTTCTTT. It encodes CASSLAGRVEGTEAFF.